This T cell receptor beta chain was documented in a study of T cells in lung cancer brain metastases (dated by TCRdb to the late 2010s). Regarding the study in general: About 85% of the roughly 20 patients had a history of tobacco use, with a median of approximately 39 pack-years. The primary and brain metastasis specimens were acquired a median of around 350 days apart. TCR beta CDR3 repertoires were compared between fully resected primary non-small cell lung cancers and paired brain metastases. About 90% of the roughly 20 patients received no interval therapy between primary and metastasis resection. The average DNA integrity number was about 4 in both primary and metastatic specimens, and the two sites did not differ significantly. A cohort of about 20 patients was included, from whom approximately 40 specimens were contributed, with one primary lung lesion and one brain metastasis obtained from each patient. Patients had a median age at first diagnosis of roughly 50 years, with 8 or 9 males and about a dozen females. Overall study outcomes, separate from this receptor: Most clones were found to be lesion-specific, and limited overlap was observed between paired lesions (mean Morisita index 0.23). Effects of preoperative corticosteroids on T cell infiltration in brain metastases could not be controlled. Brain metastases contained significantly fewer unique productive clones than the paired primaries (median about 1,600 versus 5,000). The ten most abundant clones made up a significantly larger repertoire fraction in brain metastases than primaries, suggesting clonal expansion. DNA fragmentation in the FFPE samples may have kept the complete infiltrating T cell repertoire from being retrieved.

Patients had resection either for delayed recurrence of a solitary brain metastasis or for synchronous oligometastatic disease. To avoid including cancers other than NSCLC, any patient with a history of multiple malignancies was excluded. Tumor areas were macrodissected from 5 or 6 deparaffinized around 9.1 um unstained sections, using marked H&E slides as a guide. All specimens were formalin-fixed and paraffin-embedded (FFPE). The AllPrep DNA/RNA FFPE Kit was used for extraction of genomic DNA. The CDR3, cysteine through phenylalanine, is 16 amino acids long. The read is trimmed to its CDR3 DNA, 48 bases read in frame from base 1. The germline V gene (reference sequence) gives CDR1 as SEHNR and CDR2 as FQNEAQ. At the junction V is shortened by 5 bases and J by 7 bases, with 20 bases in between. Between about 2.24 and 5 ug genomic DNA was input per sample, and equal DNA input was given to paired samples. TCR beta libraries were constructed with the immunoSEQ hsTCRbeta Kit, with multiplexed V and J gene primers used across two PCR steps. Pooled libraries with positive and negative controls were sequenced on an Illumina MiSeq using a 100-cycle paired-end protocol. The paper's data handling went like this. The immunoSEQ vendor processed the raw data into normalized, annotated TCR beta repertoire reports. Richness was defined as the number of unique clones by nucleotide sequence, and the iChao1 and Efron-Thisted estimators were used to extrapolate total richness. Paired lesions were characterized and compared using Pielou's evenness, Simpson's index, top-ten clone proportional abundance, and the Morisita overlap index. The clones in this table, taken by TCRdb from immuneACCESS, are in-frame only. Not every clone is retained; where verified, under half of the shortfall comes from an unresolved V gene, and the cause of the rest is unknown. Clonal size and the V and J genes are those of that table, whereas D and trimming came from the DNA. The table for this sample lists a few thousand clones; 87% of them were counted only once. The ten largest clones add up to more than 10% of the sample.

Comment on this clone: Its recognized antigen is unknown. No qualities accompany the bases; no much larger clone lies one base away.

Sequenced: tumor tissue from the primary lung tumor. Interpreted using the paper, the cell subset or site label stands for: primary lung cancer lesion. The V and J segments used are TRBV7-9 and TRBJ1-4; the D gene is possibly TRBD1, with 6 bases matching. This sequence was found in a man aged 55 to 70 with non-small cell lung cancer. The bases read TGTGCCAGCAGCCCGGCAAAGGGGGGGTTAGGTGAAAAACTGTTTTTT. It encodes CASSPAKGGLGEKLFF.